The 6 T cell receptor beta chains below all came from one sample that was sequenced in a study of post-analysis software for immune sequencing data. Study-wide points: A handful of TRBV segments, including TRBV5-6, TRBV5-1 and TRBV20-1, were more frequent in patients than controls.

The TCR beta cDNA libraries carried unique molecular identifiers. A single record per CDR3 protein comes from TCRdb applying MiXCR to the PCR reads. The sample holds about 430,000 distinct CDR3 sequences; approximately 38% are singletons and the top ten take less than 10%. Their target antigens are unknown. Sequencing input: blood. These receptor sequences come from a girl aged 2 to 10 with multiple sclerosis.

The chain combines TRBV21-1 with TRBJ2-4. The J call may be wrong; the DNA end is better matched by TRBJ2-7. TRBV21-1 is an annotated pseudogene. CDR3 size: 13 residues. The CDR3 bases are TGTGCCAGCAGCATGGCTAAAACCTACGAGCAGTACTTC. Translation gives CASSMAKTYEQYF.

In its sample, this clonotype was seen a few times. The V gene is TRBV12-3 or TRBV12-4, the J gene TRBJ2-7; D is possibly TRBD1 (6 bases). V lost 6 bases and J lost 2, with 11 bases in between. The CDR3 runs 13 residues. CDR3 region: CASRSGQTYEQYF. CDR3 bases: TGTGCCAGCAGGTCCGGACAGACCTACGAGCAGTACTTC.

This clonotype turned up a few times. V is TRBV2 and J is TRBJ2-2; D is undetermined. This CDR3 region has 13 residues. Germline loops: CDR1 SNHLY, CDR2 FYNNEI. V gave up 2 bases and J gave up 6 bases, with 7 bases separating them. CDR3 sequence reads: CASSESVSGELFF. The CDR3 region has the DNA TGTGCCAGCAGTGAATCGGTCTCCGGGGAGCTGTTTTTT.

In regard to this clonotype: The junction departs from germline at one end; a sequencing error may be responsible. V gene TRBV20-1 combines with J gene TRBJ1-4; D gene ambiguous. The CDR3 is made up of 10 amino acids. Germline values: CDR1 DFQATT, CDR2 SNEGSKA (reference sequence). CDR3 protein: CGASREKLFF. CDR3 DNA: TGCGGTGCTAGTCGTGAAAAACTGTTTTTT.

The rearrangement joins TRBV6-5 to TRBJ1-3; D may be TRBD1 (5 bases). Trimming removed 0 bases from V and 0 bases from J, with 15 bases in between. This CDR3 is built from 18 residues. Germline lookup yields CDR1 MNHEY and CDR2 SVGAGI. In DNA, the CDR3 is TGTGCCAGCAGTTACTCACAAGGAATGGGGCTCTCTGGAAACACCATATATTTT. The encoded protein is CASSYSQGMGLSGNTIYF.

This clonotype was counted once. V is TRBV15 and J is TRBJ2-3, with 9 bases matching TRBD2. Germline trimming cut 5 bases from V and 5 bases from J; bases unmatched to any gene: 8. Germline values: CDR1 LNHNV, CDR2 YYDKDF (reference sequence). This CDR3 has 15 residues. The CDR3 sequence: CATSPRGGLVDTQYF. In nucleotides, the CDR3 is TGTGCCACCAGCCCGCGGGGGGGGCTGGTAGATACGCAGTATTTT.